This is a list of T cell receptor beta chains from one sample in a study of blood T cells in healthy people across ages. MiXCR was run by TCRdb on the 5' RACE reads, yielding one entry per CDR3 protein. The table includes around 1,000,000 distinct CDR3 sequences, under 30% detected once. The same sample was also studied in work on T cells of mothers and their children.

Sequencing was performed on blood. The source of these receptors is a girl under 10 years old in good health. Both conserved end residues are part of each CDR3. A D gene is named only where the DNA matches it firmly. Some rows mark clone size as missing; the rest say once, few, many or name a class of expanded clone.

j_call d_call clone_size v_call cdr3_aa cdr3_nt
TRBJ1-1 TRBD1 few TRBV6-6 CASSDPGQGDTEAFF TGTGCCAGCAGTGACCCGGGACAGGGGGACACTGAAGCTTTCTTT
TRBJ1-1 - few TRBV7-6 CASSLTWGETEAFF TGTGCCAGCAGCTTAACGTGGGGGGAGACTGAAGCTTTCTTT
TRBJ2-3 TRBD2 few TRBV4-1 CASSHGLAGGVDTQYF TGCGCCAGCAGCCATGGACTAGCGGGAGGTGTAGATACGCAGTATTTT
TRBJ2-7 - - TRBV7-9 CASSLGAREQYF TGTGCCAGCAGCTTGGGTGCGCGGGAGCAGTACTTC
TRBJ2-7 - - TRBV12-3/TRBV12-4 CASSFQPASSYEQYF TGTGCCAGCAGTTTTCAACCGGCCAGCTCCTACGAGCAGTACTTC
TRBJ1-1 - few TRBV7-3 CASSPDNAAPNTEAFF TGTGCCAGCAGCCCAGATAACGCAGCTCCTAACACTGAAGCTTTCTTT
TRBJ1-1 TRBD1 few TRBV4-3 CASSPDRENTEAFF TGCGCCAGCAGCCCCGACAGGGAGAACACTGAAGCTTTCTTT
TRBJ2-1 TRBD2 - TRBV19 CASSRPGGLYNEQFF TGTGCCAGTAGTCGCCCGGGAGGCCTCTACAATGAGCAGTTCTTC
TRBJ2-5 - - TRBV15 CATSLMGEYQETQYF TGTGCCACCAGCCTTATGGGGGAGTACCAAGAGACCCAGTACTTC
TRBJ2-1 TRBD2 - TRBV20-1 CSATPGLAGGDEQFF TGCAGTGCTACCCCGGGACTAGCGGGAGGGGATGAGCAGTTCTTC
TRBJ2-7 - few TRBV28 CASGIGGFYEQYF TGTGCCAGCGGGATAGGGGGGTTCTACGAGCAGTACTTC
TRBJ2-2 TRBD2 few TRBV27 CAIARQTSGRATGELFF TGTGCCATCGCTAGACAGACTAGCGGGAGGGCGACCGGGGAGCTGTTTTTT
TRBJ2-2 TRBD1 - TRBV29-1 CSVEDGGQVGTGELFF TGCAGCGTTGAAGATGGCGGACAGGTCGGCACCGGGGAGCTGTTTTTT
TRBJ2-7 - - TRBV5-1 CASSLMDSGNYEQYF TGCGCCAGCAGCTTAATGGATAGCGGCAACTACGAGCAGTACTTC
TRBJ2-2 TRBD2 - TRBV29-1 CSVEDPSGRGNTGELFF TGCAGCGTTGAAGATCCCAGCGGGAGGGGGAACACCGGGGAGCTGTTTTTT
TRBJ2-1 - - TRBV20-1 CSARDHIGQSYNEQFF TGCAGTGCTAGAGATCATATAGGACAGTCCTACAACGAGCAGTTCTTC
TRBJ2-5 - - TRBV29-1 CSVFSEGGETQYF TGCAGCGTCTTTAGCGAGGGGGGAGAGACCCAGTACTTC
TRBJ2-7 - - TRBV5-5 CASSLYGEGQYEQYF TGTGCCAGCAGCTTGTACGGAGAGGGGCAATACGAGCAGTACTTC
TRBJ1-4 - - TRBV25-1 CASSPSGPATNEKLFF TGTGCCAGCAGCCCGAGTGGCCCGGCAACTAATGAAAAACTGTTTTTT
TRBJ2-7 TRBD2 - TRBV29-1 CSVEGLAAPLEQYF TGCAGCGTTGAGGGACTAGCGGCACCGTTAGAGCAGTACTTC
TRBJ2-5 - many TRBV20-1 CSAQLQETQYF TGCAGTGCTCAACTTCAAGAGACCCAGTACTTC
TRBJ2-1 - - TRBV24-1 CATSDSTGLRNEQFF TGTGCCACCAGTGATTCAACAGGATTGCGCAATGAGCAGTTCTTC
TRBJ2-5 - - TRBV6-2/TRBV6-3 CASSYEAEGGETQYF TGTGCCAGCAGTTATGAGGCGGAGGGGGGAGAGACCCAGTACTTC
TRBJ2-4 - - TRBV29-1 CSPKEDLAKNIQYF TGCAGCCCTAAGGAGGACCTAGCCAAAAACATTCAGTACTTC
TRBJ2-3 - few TRBV5-1 CASGLTGGTDTQYF TGCGCCAGCGGACTTACTGGGGGCACAGATACGCAGTATTTT
TRBJ2-1 - - TRBV4-3 CASSQDAGPRDEQFF TGCGCCAGCAGCCAAGATGCGGGGCCCCGCGATGAGCAGTTCTTC
TRBJ1-2 TRBD1 - TRBV29-1 CSVETQGANGYTF TGCAGCGTTGAAACACAGGGGGCTAATGGCTACACCTTC
TRBJ2-1 - few TRBV10-3 CAISEWDGPKEQFF TGTGCCATCAGTGAATGGGACGGACCAAAGGAGCAGTTCTTC
TRBJ1-4 - few TRBV20-1 CSAREDRELFF TGCAGTGCTAGGGAGGACAGAGAACTGTTTTTT
TRBJ1-5 - - TRBV19 CASSPTDRSLFPQHF TGTGCCAGTAGTCCCACCGACAGATCCCTTTTCCCCCAGCATTTT
TRBJ2-4 - few TRBV20-1 CSARDPGISGSIQYF TGCAGTGCTAGAGATCCCGGGATTTCGGGAAGCATTCAGTACTTC
TRBJ2-1 TRBD2 - TRBV28 CANSAGGVNEQFF TGTGCCAACAGCGCGGGAGGGGTTAATGAGCAGTTCTTC
TRBJ2-5 TRBD2 few TRBV28 CASSPPREDGTQYF TGTGCCAGCAGTCCCCCTCGGGAGGATGGGACCCAGTACTTC
TRBJ2-1 TRBD1 few TRBV29-1 CSVYRLRTGDDEQFF TGCAGCGTTTACAGACTCCGGACAGGGGACGATGAGCAGTTCTTC
TRBJ1-4 - few TRBV3-1 CASSPRSGISEKLFF TGTGCCAGCAGCCCGCGGAGTGGTATAAGTGAAAAACTGTTTTTT
TRBJ2-5 - few TRBV19 CASAMTVQETQYF TGTGCCAGTGCGATGACGGTGCAAGAGACCCAGTACTTC
TRBJ2-7 TRBD1 few TRBV6-1 CASSGTGFYEQYF TGTGCCAGCTCCGGGACAGGTTTTTACGAGCAGTACTTC
TRBJ2-1 TRBD2 few TRBV7-8 CASSLDSLLGTIYDNEQFF TGTGCCAGCAGCTTAGATTCGTTGCTGGGGACTATCTACGACAATGAGCAGTTCTTC
TRBJ2-7 TRBD2 few TRBV29-1 CSVGWLAGGPSEQYF TGCAGCGTTGGATGGCTAGCGGGAGGGCCTAGCGAGCAGTACTTC
TRBJ2-1 TRBD1 - TRBV5-1 CASSWGPGQNEQFF TGCGCCAGCAGCTGGGGCCCGGGACAGAATGAGCAGTTCTTC
TRBJ2-7 - - TRBV20-1 CSALGGERSYEQYF TGCAGTGCTCTGGGCGGGGAGCGCTCCTACGAGCAGTACTTC
TRBJ1-2 TRBD1 few TRBV9 CASSARLGQGYGYTF TGTGCCAGCAGCGCGAGACTTGGACAGGGCTATGGCTACACCTTC
TRBJ2-2 - few TRBV12-3/TRBV12-4 CASSLGSFTGELFF TGTGCCAGCAGTTTAGGGAGTTTTACCGGGGAGCTGTTTTTT
TRBJ1-6 - few TRBV20-1 CSAREGANAKSPLHF TGCAGTGCTAGAGAGGGGGCGAACGCGAAATCACCCCTCCACTTT
TRBJ2-5 - - TRBV5-1 CASSFRLVQETQYF TGCGCCAGCAGCTTCAGACTAGTCCAAGAGACCCAGTACTTC
TRBJ2-7 - few TRBV7-9 CASSLAPATEEQYF TGTGCCAGCAGCTTAGCGCCAGCTACGGAAGAGCAGTACTTC
TRBJ2-3 - few TRBV19 CASSADTSTDTQYF TGTGCCAGTAGTGCGGACACTAGCACAGATACGCAGTATTTT